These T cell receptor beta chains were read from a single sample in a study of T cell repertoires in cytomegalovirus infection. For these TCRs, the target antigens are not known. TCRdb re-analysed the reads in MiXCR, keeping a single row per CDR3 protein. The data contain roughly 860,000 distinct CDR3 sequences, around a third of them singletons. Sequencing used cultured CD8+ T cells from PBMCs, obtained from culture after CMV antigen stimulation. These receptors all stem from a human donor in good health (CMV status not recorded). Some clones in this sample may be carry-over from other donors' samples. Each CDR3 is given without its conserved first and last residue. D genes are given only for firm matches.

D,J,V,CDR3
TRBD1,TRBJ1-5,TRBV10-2,ASSTGEEQPQH
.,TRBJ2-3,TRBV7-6,ASSLEWTGTDTQY
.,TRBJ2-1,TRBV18,ASSHLAPRTGAYNEQF
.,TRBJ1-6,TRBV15,ATSTPRTEYNSPLH
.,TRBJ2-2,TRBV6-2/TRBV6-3,ASTTYLDSTGELF
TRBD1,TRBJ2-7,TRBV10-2,ASSGTGGYEQY
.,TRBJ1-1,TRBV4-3,ASSQNGHLDPSTEAF
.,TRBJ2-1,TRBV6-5,ASSYRGGAFNEQF
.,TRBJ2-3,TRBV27,ASSSYIRPIDTQY
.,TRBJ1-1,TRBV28,ASSFPLSPSTEAF
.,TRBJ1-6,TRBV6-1,ASSEVGAAYNSPLH
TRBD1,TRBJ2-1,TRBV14,ASSLQTGPRSYNEQF
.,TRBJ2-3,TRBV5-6,ASSLDREKQY
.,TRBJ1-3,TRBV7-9,ASSAPQYLTSSGNTIY
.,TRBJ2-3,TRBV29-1,SVEDNTDTQY
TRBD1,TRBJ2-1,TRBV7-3,ASSGLQGPYSYNEQF
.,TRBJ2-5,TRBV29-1,SVAEGSETQY
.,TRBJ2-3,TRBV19,ASSIRGAPPYTDTQY
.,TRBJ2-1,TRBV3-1,ASSPSMSSYNEQF
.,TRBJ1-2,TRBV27,ASSPDQALYYGYT